This passage covers 6 T cell receptor beta chains from one sample sequenced in a study of monozygotic twins with inflammatory bowel disease. TCRdb re-called the 5' RACE reads; one entry per CDR3 protein, DNA not given. The table lists around 380,000 distinct CDR3 sequences. The specimen sequenced was blood. These TCRs come from a human donor with ulcerative colitis or Crohn's disease, or a healthy co-twin of an affected twin (not recorded which).

This rearrangement joins TRBV20-1 to TRBJ1-2. The length of the CDR3 is 13 residues. In germline, CDR1 is DFQATT, CDR2 SNEGSKA (reference sequence). The CDR3 sequence is CSARVEADYGYTF.

V is TRBV7-9 and J is TRBJ1-5; TCRdb calls TRBD1, which cannot be checked without DNA. The CDR3 contains 15 residues. CDR1 is SEHNR and CDR2 is FQNEAQ in the germline V gene (reference sequence). CDR3: CASSSEIIPGQPQHF.

CDR3: CATRPRLNTEAFF. The rearrangement uses TRBV2 and TRBJ1-1. Germline-derived CDR1 and CDR2 are SNHLY and FYNNEI. This CDR3 has 13 residues.

The chain joins TRBV29-1 to TRBJ1-1; TCRdb's D gene call, TRBD1, goes unchecked for lack of DNA. Germline assignment: CDR1 SQVTM and CDR2 ANQGSEA. This CDR3 contains 12 residues. This CDR3 reads CSVADRRTEAFF.

CDR3 amino acids: CASSLAGFSSYEQYF. The genes are TRBV12-3 or TRBV12-4 and TRBJ2-7. This CDR3 region has 15 residues.

The chain has TRBV7-9 and TRBJ1-1. Germline V lookup: CDR1 SEHNR, CDR2 FQNEAQ (reference sequence). CDR3 size: 17 residues. CDR3 amino acids: CASSPYGGRHGNTEAFF.